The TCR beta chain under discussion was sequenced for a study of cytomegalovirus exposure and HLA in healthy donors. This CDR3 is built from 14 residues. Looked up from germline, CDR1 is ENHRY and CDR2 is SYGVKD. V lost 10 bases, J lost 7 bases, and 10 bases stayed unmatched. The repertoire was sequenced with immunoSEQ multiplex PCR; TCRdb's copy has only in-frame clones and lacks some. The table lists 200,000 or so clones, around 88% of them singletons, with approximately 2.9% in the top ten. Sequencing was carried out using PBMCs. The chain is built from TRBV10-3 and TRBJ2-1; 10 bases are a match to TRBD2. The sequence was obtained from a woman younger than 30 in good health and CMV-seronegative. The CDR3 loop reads CATCPSGSSNEQFF. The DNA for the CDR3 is TGTGCCACTTGCCCTAGCGGGAGTTCAAATGAGCAGTTCTTC.